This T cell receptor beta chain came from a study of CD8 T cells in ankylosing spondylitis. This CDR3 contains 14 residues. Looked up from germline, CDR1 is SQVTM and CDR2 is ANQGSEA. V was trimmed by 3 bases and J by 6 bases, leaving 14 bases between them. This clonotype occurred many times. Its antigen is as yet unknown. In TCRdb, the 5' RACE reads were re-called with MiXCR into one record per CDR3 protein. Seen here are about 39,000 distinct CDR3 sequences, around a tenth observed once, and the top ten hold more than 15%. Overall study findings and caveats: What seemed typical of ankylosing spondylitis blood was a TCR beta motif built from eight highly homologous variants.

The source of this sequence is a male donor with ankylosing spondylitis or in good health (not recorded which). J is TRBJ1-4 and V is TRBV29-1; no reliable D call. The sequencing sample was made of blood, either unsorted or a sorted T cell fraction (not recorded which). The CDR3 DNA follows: TGCAGCGTTGAGTCCGGCAGAAAAGATGAAAAACTGTTTTTT. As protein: CSVESGRKDEKLFF. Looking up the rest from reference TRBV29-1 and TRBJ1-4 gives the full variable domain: SAVISQKPSRDICQRGTSLTIQCQVDSQVTMMFWYRQQPGQSLTLIATANQGSEATYESGFVIDKFPISRPNLTFSTLTVSNMSPEDSSIYLCSVESGRKDEKLFFGSGTQLSVL.